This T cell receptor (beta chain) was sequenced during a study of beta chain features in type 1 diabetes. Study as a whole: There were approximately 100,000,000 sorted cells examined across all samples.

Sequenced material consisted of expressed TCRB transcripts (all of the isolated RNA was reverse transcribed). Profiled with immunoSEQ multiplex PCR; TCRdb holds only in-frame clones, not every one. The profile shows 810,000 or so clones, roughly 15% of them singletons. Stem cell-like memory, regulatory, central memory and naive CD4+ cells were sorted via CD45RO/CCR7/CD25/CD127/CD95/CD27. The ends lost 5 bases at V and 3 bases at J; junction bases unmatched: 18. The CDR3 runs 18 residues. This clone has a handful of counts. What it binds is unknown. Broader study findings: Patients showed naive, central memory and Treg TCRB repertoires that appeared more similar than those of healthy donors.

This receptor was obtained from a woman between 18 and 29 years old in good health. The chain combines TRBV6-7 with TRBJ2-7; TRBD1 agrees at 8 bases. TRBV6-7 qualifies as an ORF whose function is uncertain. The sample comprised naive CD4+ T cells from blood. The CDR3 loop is CASSRTGCKKIPVYEQYF. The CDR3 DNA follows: TGTGCCAGCAGTCGGACAGGGTGTAAGAAGATTCCCGTCTACGAGCAGTACTTC.